The TCR beta chain under discussion was sequenced for a study of type 1 regulatory T cells (dated by TCRdb to the early 2020s). Broadly, across the study: An in vitro protocol by which a Tr1-enriched, alloantigen-specific CD4 T cell product named T-allo10 was generated was characterized in the study. T-allo10 was being evaluated clinically in patients with hematological malignancies who were receiving allogeneic hematopoietic stem cell transplantation.

Remarks on this clonotype: Its recognized antigen is unknown. It has no much larger one-base neighbor in the sample; base qualities were not kept.

The CDR3, cysteine through phenylalanine, is 12 amino acids long. CDR3 DNA is the only sequence kept; it has 36 bases, read in frame from the first base. The germline V gene (reference sequence) sets CDR1 to MNHNY and CDR2 to SVGAGI. At the junction V is shortened by 6 bases and J by 3 bases, with 6 bases in between. Sequencing used an Illumina MiSeq. TCRdb passed the public sequencing reads through fastp at Q25 and MiXCR, retaining productive beta sequences. One record per CDR3 amino acid sequence lists the most common genes and DNA. The sample yields approximately 97,000 distinct CDR3 sequences; roughly a third were counted once. The ten largest account for roughly 2.4% of the sample.

This chain is built from TRBV6-6 and TRBJ1-3; the D gene remains uncertain. The sequence came from a human donor in good health. Sample: CD4+ T cells, either the whole sample or a sorted fraction (not recorded which). The DNA sequence reads TGTGCCAGCAGCTCTCGTGGAAACACCATATATTTT. Translated, this gives CASSSRGNTIYF.